Following are 4 T cell receptor beta chains from one sample sequenced in a study of control samples from healthy donors and cancer patients. The method was immunoSEQ multiplex PCR; TCRdb's version includes in-frame clones alone and lacks a portion of them. The repertoire holds over 100,000 clones, with just under 95% as singletons. The sample was blood. The source is a man between 18 and 29 years old in good health.

The rearrangement joins TRBV7-3 to TRBJ2-1; 11 bases are shared with TRBD2. Trimming cost V 4 bases and J 8 bases; bases outside gene matches: 7. Germline CDR1 is SGHTA and CDR2 is FQGTGA. The CDR3 runs 15 residues. The CDR3 nucleotides read TGTGCCAGCAGCTATCTAGCGGGGGGCAATGATGAGCAGTTCTTC. Its translation is CASSYLAGGNDEQFF.

The rearrangement uses TRBV7-2 and TRBJ1-6; possible D gene TRBD1, 5 bases. Trimming stripped 5 bases from V and 5 bases from J, with 19 bases between. The CDR3 runs 17 residues. Per the germline V gene, CDR1 is SGHTA and CDR2 is FQGNSA. As DNA, the CDR3 is TGTGCCAGCAGCCGTTTTTTGGTTGGGGCTAATAATTCACCCCTCCACTTT. It encodes CASSRFLVGANNSPLHF.

The chain links TRBV19 to TRBJ2-3; TRBD2 might be the D (6 bases). V lost 4 bases, J lost 5 bases, and 13 bases lay in between. CDR3 length: 14 residues. From germline, CDR1 is LNHDA and CDR2 SQIVND (reference sequence). The CDR3 nucleotides are TGTGCCAGTAGTACCTCGGGAGCCGGAGATACGCAGTATTTT. Residues: CASSTSGAGDTQYF.

The V and J genes are TRBV5-4 and TRBJ2-3, with 9 positions matching TRBD1. Germline CDR1 reads SGHNT; CDR2 reads YYREEE (reference sequence). J lost 3 bases, V lost 4 bases, and 9 bases had no gene match. The CDR3 is made up of 16 amino acids. The CDR3 nucleotides are TGTGCCAGCAGCGATCCCGGGACAGGGAGGACAGATACGCAGTATTTT. Protein: CASSDPGTGRTDTQYF.